This TCR beta chain is from a study of T cell responses to AZD1222 COVID-19 vaccine. TCRdb keeps only in-frame clones here, not all; method: immunoSEQ multiplex PCR. This table holds some 140,000 clones, over 85% found once. CDR3 size: 13 residues. Germline V gives CDR1 GTSNPN, CDR2 SVGIG (reference sequence). This sequence originates from an adult who received the AZD1222 COVID-19 vaccine. V usage is TRBV30 and J usage is TRBJ1-4; 9 nucleotides align to TRBD1. The source material was peripheral blood, sampled 28 days after the second AZD1222 dose. The CDR3 spells CAGGGTGYEKLFF. The CDR3 nucleotides are TGTGCGGGGGGTGGGACAGGGTATGAAAAACTGTTTTTT.